This TCR beta chain was captured in a study of shared clonotypes between healthy human individuals. J gave up 7 bases and V 5 bases, and 7 bases lay outside the gene matches. The CDR3 consists of 15 residues. Looked up from germline, CDR1 is SGHTA and CDR2 is FQGNSA. The study enrolled healthy HIV-negative adults without recent acute infections or vaccinations as donors. This was a deep-level run. Authors' data handling: Filtering was not the same, since immunoSEQ gave junction-only sequences without quality scores. TCRdb's table, derived via immunoSEQ multiplex PCR, lists solely in-frame clones and lacks some. The V and J calls and the clone size are those of that table, but D and trimming were determined from the DNA. This sample yields about 600,000 clones, of which roughly four fifths are seen a single time; approximately 12% belongs to the top ten.

The genes are TRBV7-2 and TRBJ1-6, with 8 bases lining up with TRBD1. Sequencing used PBMCs. The sequence was obtained from a woman aged 40 to 49 in good health. Some clones in this sample may be carry-over from other donors' samples. CDR3 sequence reads: CASSRRDRHNSPLHF. CDR3 sequence (DNA): TGTGCCAGCAGCCGTAGGGACAGGCACAATTCACCCCTCCACTTT. The complete variable domain, with remaining parts taken from reference TRBV7-2 and TRBJ1-6, reads GAGVSQSPSNKVTEKGKDVELRCDPISGHTALYWYRQSLGQGLEFLIYFQGNSAPDKSGLPSDRFSAERTGGSVSTLTIQRTQQEDSAVYLCASSRRDRHNSPLHFGNGTRLTVT.